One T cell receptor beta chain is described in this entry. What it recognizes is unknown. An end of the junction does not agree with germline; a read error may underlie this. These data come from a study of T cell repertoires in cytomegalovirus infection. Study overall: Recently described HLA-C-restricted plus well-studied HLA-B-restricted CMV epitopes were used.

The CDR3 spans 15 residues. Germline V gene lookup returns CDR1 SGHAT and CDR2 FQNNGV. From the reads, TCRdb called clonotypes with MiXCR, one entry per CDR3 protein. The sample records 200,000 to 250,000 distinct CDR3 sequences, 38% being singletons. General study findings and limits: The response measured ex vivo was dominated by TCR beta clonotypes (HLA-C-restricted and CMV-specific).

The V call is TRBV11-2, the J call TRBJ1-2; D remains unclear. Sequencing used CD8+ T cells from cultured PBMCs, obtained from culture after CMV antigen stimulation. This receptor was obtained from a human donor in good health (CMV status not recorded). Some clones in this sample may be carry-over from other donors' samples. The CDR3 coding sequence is TGTGCCAGAAGCTTAGGATGGATAGCAAGCTATGGCTACACCTTC. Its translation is CARSLGWIASYGYTF.